The clone carrying this T cell receptor beta chain appeared many times. The CDR3 totals 15 residues. Germline V gene lookup returns CDR1 SGHRS and CDR2 YFSETQ. After removal of 3 bases from V and 9 bases from J, the junction contained 9 bases not matched to a gene. Unique molecular identifiers were used to barcode this TCRbeta library. MiXCR, applied by TCRdb to the PCR reads, yields one record per CDR3 protein. The sample lists around 300,000 distinct CDR3 sequences; approximately 23% were seen once. This specimen comes from a study of T-cell reconstitution after alpha-beta-depleted transplantation in children.

This chain uses TRBV5-1 with TRBJ2-1; 10 bases fit TRBD2. The sequence was obtained from a male patient under 18 who had a stem cell transplant for acute lymphoblastic leukemia, so the T cells may come from the graft donor. Sequencing used PBMCs, mostly from graft donor cells, obtained 180 days after TCRalphabeta/CD19-depleted stem cell transplant. In nucleotides, the CDR3 is TGCGCCAGCAGCTCATTACTAGCGGGATTGGGTGAGCAGTTCTTC. Its protein product is CASSSLLAGLGEQFF.